Below, one T cell receptor (beta chain) is given with its context. This specimen comes from a study of CD8 T cells in Susac syndrome. Sequencing of TCR beta covered CD8+ and CD4+ T cells obtained from blood. The V gene lost 7 bases and the J gene lost 1 base, with 20 bases spanning the gap. Germline V gene data show CDR1 as SNHLY and CDR2 as FYNNEI. This CDR3 is 17 amino acids long. Reverse transcription of roughly 0.5 to 1 ug RNA was performed with random hexamers. TCRdb itself ran the immunoSEQ multiplex PCR reads through MiXCR, one entry per CDR3 protein. Among 40,000 to 55,000 distinct CDR3 sequences listed, roughly 93% were seen once.

Sequencing was carried out using CD8+ T cells from PBMCs. The chain links TRBV2 to TRBJ1-5, with D perhaps matching TRBD1 (5 bases). This TCR derives from a human donor with multiple sclerosis. CDR3 region: CASIRSNEGMSNQPQHF. CDR3 in DNA: TGTGCCAGCATACGTAGCAATGAGGGGATGAGCAATCAGCCCCAGCATTTT.